These 29 T cell receptor beta chains originate from one sample sequenced in a study of blood T cell repertoires in COVID-19. Assay: immunoSEQ multiplex PCR; the TCRdb copy retains only in-frame clones and omits some. The data hold hundreds of thousands of clones, with over 80% observed a single time. Sequences were obtained from peripheral blood. All receptors come from an older woman with COVID-19, enrolled during active disease.

This rearrangement joins TRBV7-6 to TRBJ2-7, with 11 bases aligning to TRBD2. Germline loops: CDR1 SGHVS, CDR2 FNYEAQ. The CDR3 consists of 15 residues. Unmatched junction bases numbered 6, after V lost 5 bases and J lost 3 bases. This CDR3 reads CASSPGLADFYEQYF. Written as DNA, the CDR3 is TGTGCCAGCAGCCCGGGACTAGCGGATTTCTACGAGCAGTACTTC.

V gene TRBV27 combines with J gene TRBJ2-1; D is undetermined. The germline gives CDR1 MNHEY, CDR2 SMNVEV (reference sequence). CDR3 length equals 15 residues. Trimming cost V 4 bases and J 4 bases, with 14 bases left between them. CDR3 loop: CASSYPGYAYNEQFF. The CDR3, as DNA: TGTGCCAGCAGTTATCCGGGTTATGCTTACAATGAGCAGTTCTTC.

The chain couples TRBV11-2 to TRBJ1-1; D uncertain. Trimming pared 3 bases from V and 8 bases from J, leaving 13 bases between. The CDR3 runs to 13 residues. Germline-derived CDR1 and CDR2 are SGHAT and FQNNGV. CDR3 amino acids: CASSLPLEGEAFF. CDR3 DNA sequence: TGTGCCAGCAGCTTGCCACTAGAGGGCGAAGCTTTCTTT.

The chain joins TRBV23-1 to TRBJ2-3; D unresolved. TRBV23-1 has ORF status, its function being uncertain. The CDR3 contains 18 residues. The V end was cut by 0 bases, the J end by 3 bases, with 19 bases between. The CDR3 region has the DNA TGCGCCAGCAGTCAATCTGATATCCGGAAGGAGAGGACAGATACGCAGTATTTT. Its translation: CASSQSDIRKERTDTQYF.

The V and J genes are TRBV9 and TRBJ2-7, with 7 positions matching TRBD2. The CDR3 runs to 14 residues. From germline, CDR1 is SGDLS and CDR2 YYNGEE. V was clipped by 6 bases and J by 7 bases; unmatched bases: 13. The DNA of the CDR3 is TGTGCCAGCAACGGGGGGACCCTGCAAGGGGAGCAGTACTTC. This gives the protein CASNGGTLQGEQYF.

The chain links TRBV7-2 to TRBJ2-7; TRBD2 agrees at 12 bases. The junction had 5 bases not matched to a gene; V was cut back by 4 bases and J by 1 base. The CDR3 consists of 16 residues. Looked up from germline, CDR1 is SGHTA and CDR2 is FQGNSA. The CDR3 bases are TGTGCCAGCAGCTACCGGACTAGCGGGACTTCCTACGAGCAGTACTTC. It translates to CASSYRTSGTSYEQYF. The full variable domain, completed using reference TRBV7-2 and TRBJ2-7, is GAGVSQSPSNKVTEKGKDVELRCDPISGHTALYWYRQSLGQGLEFLIYFQGNSAPDKSGLPSDRFSAERTGGSVSTLTIQRTQQEDSAVYLCASSYRTSGTSYEQYFGPGTRLTVT.

This clone was seen a handful of times. This sample includes further DNA sequences coding for the same CDR3. The genes are TRBV7-2 and TRBJ2-3; TRBD2 matches at 10 bases. Germline V gene sequence: CDR1 SGHTA, CDR2 FQGNSA. V shed 4 bases, J shed 4 bases, and the junction held 5 bases outside the gene matches. This CDR3 spans 15 amino acids. CDR3 sequence reads: CASSSLAGAPDTQYF. The CDR3 DNA reads TGTGCCAGCAGCTCCCTAGCGGGAGCCCCAGATACGCAGTATTTT.

A few counts support this clone. This chain's CDR3 is CASSGTIQAYNEQFF. Here the CDR3 DNA reads TGTGCCAGTAGTGGTACAATCCAAGCCTACAATGAGCAGTTCTTC. The chain has TRBV19 and TRBJ2-1; D gene ambiguous. CDR1 and CDR2 from the germline V gene are LNHDA and SQIVND (reference sequence). Trimming removed 5 bases from V and 2 bases from J, with 13 bases in between. CDR3 size: 15 residues.

The chain employs TRBV7-9 and TRBJ2-7, with D possibly TRBD2 on 5 matching bases. Germline CDR1 and CDR2: SEHNR and FQNEAQ (reference sequence). The CDR3 is made up of 19 amino acids. V lost 2 bases to trimming and J lost 6 bases, with 29 bases between them. CDR3: CASSLHGKDCVGSACEQYF. CDR3 in DNA: TGTGCCAGCAGCTTACATGGGAAGGACTGCGTGGGGTCTGCGTGCGAGCAGTACTTC.

The chain joins TRBV5-1 to TRBJ2-3, with 9 bases aligning to TRBD2. CDR1 and CDR2 from the germline V gene are SGHRS and YFSETQ. After removal of 3 bases from V and 5 bases from J, the junction contained 4 bases not matched to a gene. CDR3 length: 14 amino acids. The CDR3 DNA is TGCGCCAGCAGCTCTCGGACTAGCGAAGATACGCAGTATTTT. It encodes CASSSRTSEDTQYF.

The genes are TRBV11-1 and TRBJ2-5, with 12 positions matching TRBD2. The CDR3 extends over 16 amino acids. J gave up 5 bases and V 5 bases, and 9 bases lay outside the gene matches. Germline V gene data show CDR1 as SGHAT and CDR2 as FQDESV (reference sequence). DNA of the CDR3: TGTGCCAGCAGCCATACGACTAGCGGGAGATCCGAGACCCAGTACTTC. It codes for CASSHTTSGRSETQYF.

The chain recombines TRBV2 with TRBJ1-3, with 7 bases lining up with TRBD1. Trimming removed 9 bases from V and 3 bases from J; junction bases left unmatched: 14. Germline V gene sequence: CDR1 SNHLY, CDR2 FYNNEI. The CDR3 extends over 16 amino acids. CDR3 sequence (DNA): TGTGCCAGTAGAAGGGAGTCAGGGGGTCGTGGAAACACCATATATTTT. Its translation is CASRRESGGRGNTIYF.

The chain has TRBV5-1 and TRBJ1-6; TRBD1 might be the D (5 bases). CDR3 size: 17 residues. The V end lost 4 bases, the J end lost 0 bases, and 14 bases lay between the germline ends. Germline lookup yields CDR1 SGHRS and CDR2 YFSETQ. CDR3 DNA: TGCGCCAGCAGCCCCCGGGGGATGGGCTCCTATAATTCACCCCTCCACTTT. It specifies CASSPRGMGSYNSPLHF.

The chain carries TRBV12-1 and TRBJ1-5; TRBD1 is the table's D call, not checked against the DNA. TRBV12-1 is annotated as a pseudogene. This CDR3 is built from 17 residues. CDR3 in amino acids: CASSRPPKYRALQPQHF. DNA of the CDR3: TGTGCCAGCAGCCGTCCCCCGAAGTACAGGGCCTTACAGCCCCAGCATTTT.

The sample holds a few counts of this clone. The genes are TRBV7-9 and TRBJ1-2, with a possible D match to TRBD1 (5 bases). V was pared by 5 bases and J by 4 bases, with 8 bases between. This CDR3 comprises 12 residues. CDR1 and CDR2 from the germline V gene are SEHNR and FQNEAQ (reference sequence). The CDR3 reads CASSPQGYGYTF. The CDR3 DNA reads as TGTGCCAGCAGCCCCCAGGGCTATGGCTACACCTTC.

This chain connects TRBV5-1 to TRBJ2-1, with 10 nucleotides matching TRBD2. There are 17 residues in the CDR3. The trim removed 0 bases at V and 9 bases at J, leaving 12 bases unmatched. Germline V gene data show CDR1 as SGHRS and CDR2 as YFSETQ. The DNA of the CDR3 is TGCGCCAGCAGCTTGGCGGTCAGCGGGAGGGCAGGGAGTGAGCAGTTCTTC. Its protein is CASSLAVSGRAGSEQFF.

The chain carries TRBV12-3 or TRBV12-4 and TRBJ2-1; 7 bases fit TRBD2. J was trimmed by 15 bases and V by 8 bases; bases with no gene match: 10. The CDR3 is made up of 11 amino acids. As DNA, the CDR3 is TGTGCCAGCGGATTCGGGACTAACACGTTCTTC. It encodes CASGFGTNTFF.

The V gene is TRBV6-6, the J gene TRBJ2-2, with 7 nucleotides matching TRBD1. Trimming took 2 bases from V and 7 from J; bases not matched to a gene: 7. The CDR3 extends over 15 amino acids. Germline V lookup: CDR1 MNHNY, CDR2 SVGAGI (reference sequence). CDR3 amino acids: CASSYGQGVVGELFF. CDR3 sequence (DNA): TGTGCCAGCAGTTACGGCCAGGGGGTTGTCGGGGAGCTGTTTTTT.

The V and J genes are TRBV4-2 and TRBJ1-4; a weak D match, TRBD1 (6 bases). V dropped 1 base and J dropped 8 bases, with 17 bases sitting between them. The V gene's germline CDR1 is LGHNA and CDR2 YNFKEQ. CDR3 size: 16 residues. CDR3 sequence: CASSQASSQGREKLFF. Written as DNA, the CDR3 is TGTGCCAGCAGCCAAGCGTCAAGCCAGGGGCGGGAAAAACTGTTTTTT.

The chain links TRBV10-3 to TRBJ2-2; D ambiguous. CDR1 and CDR2 from the germline V gene are ENHRY and SYGVKD. Trimming removed 3 bases at V and 2 bases at J, with 10 bases between. The CDR3 is 15 residues long. The CDR3 sequence is CAISDGGRNTGELFF. DNA for the CDR3: TGTGCCATCAGTGATGGTGGGCGAAACACCGGGGAGCTGTTTTTT.

V is TRBV7-2 and J is TRBJ2-7, with TRBD2 matching over 10 bases. This CDR3 contains 16 residues. J lost 3 bases, V lost 1 base, and 6 bases had no gene match. Germline CDR1 SGHTA, CDR2 FQGNSA. CDR3 nucleotides: TGTGCCAGCAGCTTAGAGGAACTAGCGGGAATCTACGAGCAGTACTTC. Amino acids: CASSLEELAGIYEQYF.

This chain connects TRBV19 to TRBJ2-3; D is unclear. Looked up from germline, CDR1 is LNHDA and CDR2 is SQIVND (reference sequence). CDR3 length: 12 amino acids. Trimming took 2 bases from V and 12 from J, leaving 12 bases between them. CDR3 residues: CASSISGSPQYF. The CDR3 DNA reads TGTGCCAGTAGTATATCAGGATCCCCCCAGTATTTT.

The rearrangement links TRBV18 to TRBJ2-5; a weak D match, TRBD2 (6 bases). Trimming took off 6 bases at V and 7 bases at J, with 24 bases between the two ends. This CDR3 contains 16 residues. The germline V gene encodes CDR1 KGHSH and CDR2 LQKENI. The CDR3 sequence is CASSPSPRAAGGTQYF. The CDR3 bases are TGTGCCAGCTCGCCCTCGCCAAGGGCAGCGGGCGGGACCCAGTACTTC.

This clone has just a few counts. The V call is TRBV5-4, the J call TRBJ1-1, with unresolved D. The CDR3 runs 13 residues. CDR1 and CDR2 from the germline V gene are SGHNT and YYREEE (reference sequence). V lost 4 bases, J lost 12 bases, and 19 bases lay in between. The CDR3 region is CASSPVGRPQSFF. The CDR3 bases are TGTGCCAGCAGCCCGGTGGGCCGCCCCCAATCTTTCTTT.

The chain couples TRBV30 to TRBJ2-7, with a weak D call TRBD1 (6 bases). V lost 0 bases to trimming and J lost 5 bases, with 29 bases between them. Germline CDR1 and CDR2: GTSNPN and SVGIG (reference sequence). This CDR3 has 19 amino acids. The CDR3 spells CAWSVRLRSYRGSTHEQYF. CDR3 DNA sequence: TGTGCCTGGAGTGTACGGCTTAGATCCTATAGGGGGAGCACCCACGAGCAGTACTTC.

The gene calls are TRBV5-1 and TRBJ1-1, with D possibly being TRBD1 (5 bases). V was cut by 0 bases and J by 5 bases, with 11 bases left in between. CDR3 length: 14 residues. Germline lookup yields CDR1 SGHRS and CDR2 YFSETQ. This chain's CDR3 is CASSLDRLGTEAFF. As DNA, the CDR3 is TGCGCCAGCAGCTTGGACAGGCTAGGGACTGAAGCTTTCTTT.

The chain carries TRBV5-1 and TRBJ2-7; weak D call: TRBD1 (6 bases). Germline V lookup: CDR1 SGHRS, CDR2 YFSETQ. The germline V and J ends were trimmed by 0 bases and 2 bases, with 15 bases remaining between them. This CDR3 has 16 amino acids. CDR3 loop: CASSLEPTGRTYEQYF. CDR3 coding DNA: TGCGCCAGCAGCTTGGAACCCACAGGGAGAACCTACGAGCAGTACTTC.

The chain employs TRBV30 and TRBJ1-2; TRBD1 is a possible D gene (6 bases). V was shortened by 2 bases and J by 0 bases, with 10 bases between the two germline ends. Germline V CDR1 and CDR2: GTSNPN, SVGIG (reference sequence). CDR3 length equals 14 residues. The CDR3 protein is CAWSQGLSNYGYTF. In DNA, the CDR3 is TGTGCCTGGAGTCAGGGGCTGTCTAACTATGGCTACACCTTC.

The chain combines TRBV29-1 with TRBJ1-4; TRBD1 matches 8 bases. The V gene's germline CDR1 is SQVTM and CDR2 ANQGSEA. This CDR3 region has 13 residues. The ends lost 7 bases at V and 5 bases at J; junction bases unmatched: 6. The CDR3 sequence: CSETRDRNEKLFF. The CDR3 DNA reads as TGCAGCGAAACAAGGGACAGGAATGAAAAACTGTTTTTT.